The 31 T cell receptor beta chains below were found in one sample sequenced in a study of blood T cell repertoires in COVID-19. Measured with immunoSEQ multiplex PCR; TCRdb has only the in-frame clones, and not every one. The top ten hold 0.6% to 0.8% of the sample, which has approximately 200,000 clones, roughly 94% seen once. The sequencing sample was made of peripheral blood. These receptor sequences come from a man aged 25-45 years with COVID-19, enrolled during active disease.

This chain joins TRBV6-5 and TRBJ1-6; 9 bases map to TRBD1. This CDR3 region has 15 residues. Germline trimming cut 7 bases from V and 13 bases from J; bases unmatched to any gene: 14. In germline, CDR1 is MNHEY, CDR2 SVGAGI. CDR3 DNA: TGTGCCAGCACCTGGACAGGGGACGCTGTGTCCCCCCTCCACTTT. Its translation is CASTWTGDAVSPLHF.

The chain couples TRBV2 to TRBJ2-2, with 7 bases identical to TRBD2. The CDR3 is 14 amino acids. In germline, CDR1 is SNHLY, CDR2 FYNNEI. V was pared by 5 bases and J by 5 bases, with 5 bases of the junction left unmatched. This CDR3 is CASSPGAGTGELFF. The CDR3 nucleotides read TGTGCCAGCAGTCCGGGAGCGGGAACCGGGGAGCTGTTTTTT.

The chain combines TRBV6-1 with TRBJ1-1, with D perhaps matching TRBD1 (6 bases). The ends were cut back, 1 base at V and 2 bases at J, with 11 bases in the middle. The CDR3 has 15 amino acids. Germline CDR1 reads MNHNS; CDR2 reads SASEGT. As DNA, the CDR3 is TGTGCCAGCAGTGAAGGGGGGGGCTCTAACACTGAAGCTTTCTTT. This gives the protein CASSEGGGSNTEAFF.

Here the CDR3 DNA reads TGTGCCAGCAGTACGACGGGGAACACTGAAGCTTTCTTT. It translates to CASSTTGNTEAFF. The chain is built from TRBV6-5 and TRBJ1-1; no firm D call. V was cut by 5 bases and J by 1 base, with 8 bases left in between. The CDR3 is 13 amino acids. The germline CDR1 and CDR2 sequences are MNHEY and SVGAGI.

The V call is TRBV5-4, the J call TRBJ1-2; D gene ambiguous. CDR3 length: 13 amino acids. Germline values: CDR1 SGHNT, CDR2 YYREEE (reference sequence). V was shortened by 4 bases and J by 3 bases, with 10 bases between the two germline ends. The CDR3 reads CASSVPGDYGYTF. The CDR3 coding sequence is TGTGCCAGCAGCGTTCCGGGAGACTATGGCTACACCTTC.

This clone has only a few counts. The CDR3 is CASSHASLRNEKLFF. Here the CDR3 DNA reads TGTGCCAGCAGCCATGCTTCTCTGCGTAATGAAAAACTGTTTTTT. J is TRBJ1-4 and V is TRBV5-4; D is unresolved. With 4 bases removed from V and 4 bases from J, the gap between germline ends came to 14 bases. The germline gives CDR1 SGHNT, CDR2 YYREEE (reference sequence). The CDR3 loop spans 15 amino acids.

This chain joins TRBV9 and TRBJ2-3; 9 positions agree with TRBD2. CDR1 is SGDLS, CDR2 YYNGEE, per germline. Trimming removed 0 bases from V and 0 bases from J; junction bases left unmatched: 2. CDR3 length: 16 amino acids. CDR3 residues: CASSVGSGRSTDTQYF. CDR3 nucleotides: TGTGCCAGCAGCGTAGGTAGCGGGAGAAGCACAGATACGCAGTATTTT.

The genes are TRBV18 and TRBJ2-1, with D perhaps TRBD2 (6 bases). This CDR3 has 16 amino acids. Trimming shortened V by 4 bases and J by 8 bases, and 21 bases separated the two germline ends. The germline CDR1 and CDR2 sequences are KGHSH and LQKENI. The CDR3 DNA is TGTGCCAGCTCACAAAAAAGCGCGGGACTTAGGGATGAGCAGTTCTTC. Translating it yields CASSQKSAGLRDEQFF.

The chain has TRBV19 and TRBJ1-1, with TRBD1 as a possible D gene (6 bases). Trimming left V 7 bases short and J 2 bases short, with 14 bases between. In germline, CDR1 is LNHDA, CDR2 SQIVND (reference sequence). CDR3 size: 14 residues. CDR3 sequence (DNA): TGTGCCAGTACCGCCGAGGGGGATAACACTGAAGCTTTCTTT. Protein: CASTAEGDNTEAFF.

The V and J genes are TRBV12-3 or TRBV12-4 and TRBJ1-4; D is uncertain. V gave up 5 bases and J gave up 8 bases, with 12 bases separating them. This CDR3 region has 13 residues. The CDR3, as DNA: TGTGCCAGCAGTGAAGGTGAGGAGGAAAAACTGTTTTTT. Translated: CASSEGEEEKLFF.

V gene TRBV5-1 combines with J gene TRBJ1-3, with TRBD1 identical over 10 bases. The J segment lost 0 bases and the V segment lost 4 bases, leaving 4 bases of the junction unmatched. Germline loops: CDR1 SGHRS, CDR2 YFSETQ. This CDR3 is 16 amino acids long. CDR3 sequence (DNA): TGCGCCAGCAGCGGGGGACAGGGGAGCTCTGGAAACACCATATATTTT. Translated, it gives CASSGGQGSSGNTIYF. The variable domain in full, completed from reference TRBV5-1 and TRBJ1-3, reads KAGVTQTPRYLIKTRGQQVTLSCSPISGHRSVSWYQQTPGQGLQFLFEYFSETQRNKGNFPGRFSGRQFSNSRSEMNVSTLELGDSALYLCASSGGQGSSGNTIYFGEGSWLTVV.

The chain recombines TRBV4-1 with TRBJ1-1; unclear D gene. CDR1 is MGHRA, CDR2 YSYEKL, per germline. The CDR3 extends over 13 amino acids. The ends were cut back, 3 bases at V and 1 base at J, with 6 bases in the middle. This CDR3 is CASSQATNTEAFF. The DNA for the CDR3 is TGCGCCAGCAGCCAGGCAACGAACACTGAAGCTTTCTTT.

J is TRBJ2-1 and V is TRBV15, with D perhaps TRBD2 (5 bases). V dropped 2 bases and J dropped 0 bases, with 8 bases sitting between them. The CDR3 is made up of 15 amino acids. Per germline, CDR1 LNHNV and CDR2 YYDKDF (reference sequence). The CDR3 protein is CATSRSGGSYNEQFF. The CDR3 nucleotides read TGTGCCACCAGCAGATCCGGAGGCTCCTACAATGAGCAGTTCTTC.

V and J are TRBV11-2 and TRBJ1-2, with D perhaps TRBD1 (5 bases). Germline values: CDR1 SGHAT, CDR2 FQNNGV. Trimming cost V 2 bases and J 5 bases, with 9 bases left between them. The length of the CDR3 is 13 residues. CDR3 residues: CASSLLQGYGYTF. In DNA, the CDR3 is TGTGCCAGCAGCTTACTGCAGGGATATGGCTACACCTTC.

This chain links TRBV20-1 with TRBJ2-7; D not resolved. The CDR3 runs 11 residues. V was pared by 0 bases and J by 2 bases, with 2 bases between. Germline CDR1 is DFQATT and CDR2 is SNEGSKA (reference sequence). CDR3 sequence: CSARDAYEQYF. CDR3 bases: TGCAGTGCTAGAGACGCCTACGAGCAGTACTTC.

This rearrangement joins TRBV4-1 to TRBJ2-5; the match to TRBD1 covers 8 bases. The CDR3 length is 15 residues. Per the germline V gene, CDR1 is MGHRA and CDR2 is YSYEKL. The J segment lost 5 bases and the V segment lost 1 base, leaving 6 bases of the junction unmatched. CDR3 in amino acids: CASSQGNYRGETQYF. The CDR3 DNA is TGCGCCAGCAGCCAAGGCAATTACAGGGGGGAGACCCAGTACTTC.

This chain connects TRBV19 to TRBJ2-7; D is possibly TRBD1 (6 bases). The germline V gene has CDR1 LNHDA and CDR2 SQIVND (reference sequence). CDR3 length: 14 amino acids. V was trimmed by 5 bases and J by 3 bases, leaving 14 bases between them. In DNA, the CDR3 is TGTGCCAGTAGTCCCGGAACAGGGATCTACGAGCAGTACTTC. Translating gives CASSPGTGIYEQYF. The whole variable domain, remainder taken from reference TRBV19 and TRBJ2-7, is DGGITQSPKYLFRKEGQNVTLSCEQNLNHDAMYWYRQDPGQGLRLIYYSQIVNDFQKGDIAEGYSVSREKKESFPLTVTSAQKNPTAFYLCASSPGTGIYEQYFGPGTRLTVT.

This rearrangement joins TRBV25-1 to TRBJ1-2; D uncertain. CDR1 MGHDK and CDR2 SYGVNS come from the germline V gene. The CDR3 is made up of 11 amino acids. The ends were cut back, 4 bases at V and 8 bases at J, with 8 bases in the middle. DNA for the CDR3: TGTGCCAGCAGTGGGAGTCAAGGCTACACCTTC. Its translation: CASSGSQGYTF.

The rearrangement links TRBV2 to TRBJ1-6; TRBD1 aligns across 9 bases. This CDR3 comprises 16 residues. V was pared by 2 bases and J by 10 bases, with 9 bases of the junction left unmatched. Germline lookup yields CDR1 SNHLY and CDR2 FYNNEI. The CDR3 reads CASSESWDRDGSPLHF. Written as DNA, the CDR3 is TGTGCCAGCAGTGAAAGTTGGGACAGGGATGGATCACCCCTCCACTTT.

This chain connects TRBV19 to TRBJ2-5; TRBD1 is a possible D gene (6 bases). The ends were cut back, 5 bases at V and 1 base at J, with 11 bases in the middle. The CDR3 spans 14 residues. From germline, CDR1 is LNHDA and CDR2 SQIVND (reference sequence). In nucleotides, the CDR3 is TGTGCCAGTAGTCCCGGACAGACCCAAGAGACCCAGTACTTC. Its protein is CASSPGQTQETQYF.

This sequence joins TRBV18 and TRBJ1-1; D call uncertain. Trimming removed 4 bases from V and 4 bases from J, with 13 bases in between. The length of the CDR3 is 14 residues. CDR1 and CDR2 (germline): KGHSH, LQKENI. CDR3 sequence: CASSQNGEGTEAFF. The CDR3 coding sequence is TGTGCCAGCTCACAGAACGGGGAGGGCACTGAAGCTTTCTTT.

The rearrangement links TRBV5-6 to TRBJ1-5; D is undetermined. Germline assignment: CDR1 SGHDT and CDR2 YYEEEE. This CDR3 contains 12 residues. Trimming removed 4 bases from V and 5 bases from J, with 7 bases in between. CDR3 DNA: TGTGCCAGCAGCCTTCAGGATCAGCCCCAGCATTTT. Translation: CASSLQDQPQHF.

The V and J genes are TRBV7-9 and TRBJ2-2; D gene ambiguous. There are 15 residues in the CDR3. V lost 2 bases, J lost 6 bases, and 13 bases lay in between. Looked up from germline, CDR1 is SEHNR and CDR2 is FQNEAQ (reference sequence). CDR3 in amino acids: CASSLPLSKPGELFF. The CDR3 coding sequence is TGTGCCAGCAGCTTACCGTTAAGCAAACCCGGGGAGCTGTTTTTT.

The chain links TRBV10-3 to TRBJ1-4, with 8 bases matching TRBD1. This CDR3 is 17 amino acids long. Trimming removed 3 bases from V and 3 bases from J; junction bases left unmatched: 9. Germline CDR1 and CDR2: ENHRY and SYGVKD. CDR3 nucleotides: TGTGCCATCAGTGATGACAGGGGCAGAGGAGCTAATGAAAAACTGTTTTTT. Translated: CAISDDRGRGANEKLFF.

CDR3 protein: CASNSGTGGVETQYF. The CDR3 DNA sequence: TGTGCCAGCAACTCCGGGACAGGGGGCGTAGAGACCCAGTACTTC. V usage is TRBV9 and J usage is TRBJ2-5, with 12 bases lining up with TRBD1. Germline-derived CDR1 and CDR2 are SGDLS and YYNGEE. This CDR3 comprises 15 residues. After removal of 6 bases from V and 4 bases from J, the junction contained 7 bases not matched to a gene.

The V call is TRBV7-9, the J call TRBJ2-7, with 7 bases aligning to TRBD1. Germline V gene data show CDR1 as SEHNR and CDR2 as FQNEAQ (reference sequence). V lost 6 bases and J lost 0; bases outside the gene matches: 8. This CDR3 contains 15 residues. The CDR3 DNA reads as TGTGCCAGCAGTTCAGGGACAGCAAGCTCCTACGAGCAGTACTTC. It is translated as CASSSGTASSYEQYF.

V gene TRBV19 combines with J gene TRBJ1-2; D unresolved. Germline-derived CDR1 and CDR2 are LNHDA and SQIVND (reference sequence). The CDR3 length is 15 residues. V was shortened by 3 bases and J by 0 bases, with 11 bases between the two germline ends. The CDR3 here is CASSIDGSSNYGYTF. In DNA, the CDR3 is TGTGCCAGTAGTATCGACGGGTCGTCTAACTATGGCTACACCTTC. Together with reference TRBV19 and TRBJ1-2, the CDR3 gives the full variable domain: DGGITQSPKYLFRKEGQNVTLSCEQNLNHDAMYWYRQDPGQGLRLIYYSQIVNDFQKGDIAEGYSVSREKKESFPLTVTSAQKNPTAFYLCASSIDGSSNYGYTFGSGTRLTVV.

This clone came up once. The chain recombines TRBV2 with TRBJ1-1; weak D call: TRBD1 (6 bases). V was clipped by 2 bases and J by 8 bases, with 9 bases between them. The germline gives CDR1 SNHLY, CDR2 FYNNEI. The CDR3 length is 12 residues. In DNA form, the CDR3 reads TGTGCCAGCAGTGAACAGGGGACAGAAGCTTTCTTT. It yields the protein CASSEQGTEAFF.

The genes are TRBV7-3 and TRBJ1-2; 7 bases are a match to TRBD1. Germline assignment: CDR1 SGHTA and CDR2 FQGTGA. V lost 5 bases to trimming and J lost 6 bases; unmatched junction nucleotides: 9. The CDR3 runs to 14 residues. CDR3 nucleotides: TGTGCCAGCAGCCCAACAGGGGATAAAAATGGCTACACCTTC. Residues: CASSPTGDKNGYTF.

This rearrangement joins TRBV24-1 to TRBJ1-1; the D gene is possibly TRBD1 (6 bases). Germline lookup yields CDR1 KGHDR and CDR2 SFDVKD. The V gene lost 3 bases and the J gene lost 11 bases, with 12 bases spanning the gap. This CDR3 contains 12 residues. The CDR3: CATSDPQGRAFF. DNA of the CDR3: TGTGCCACCAGTGATCCACAGGGCCGGGCTTTCTTT.

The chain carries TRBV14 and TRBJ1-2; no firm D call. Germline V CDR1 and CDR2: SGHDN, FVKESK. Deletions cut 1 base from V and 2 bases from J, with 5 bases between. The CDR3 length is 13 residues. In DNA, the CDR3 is TGTGCCAGCAGCCAAGTCTCGAACTATGGCTACACCTTC. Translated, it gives CASSQVSNYGYTF.